A selection of T cell receptor beta chains follows, all from one sample in a study of T cells in Graves' hyperthyroidism and ophthalmopathy. TCRdb reanalysed the multiplex PCR reads using MiXCR and keeps one entry per CDR3 protein. The sample lists 600,000 to 700,000 distinct CDR3 sequences, over 12% occurring once. Material for sequencing was blood. These receptors originate from a middle-aged woman with Graves' ophthalmopathy. Each CDR3 is given with its conserved first and last residue. D genes are given only for firm matches. Expanded clones are given a class, and other clones once, few, many or no size at all.

j_call,v_call,clone_size,d_call,cdr3_aa,cdr3_nt
TRBJ1-1,TRBV5-4,many,TRBD1,CASSTSGTEEAFF,TGTGCCAGCAGCACCTCCGGGACAGAGGAAGCTTTCTTT
TRBJ2-2,TRBV19,once,.,CASGGSTGELFF,TGTGCCAGTGGGGGGAGCACCGGGGAGCTGTTTTTT
TRBJ2-6,TRBV6-5,many,.,CASSYFLIGANVLTF,TGTGCCAGCAGTTACTTTCTGATTGGGGCCAACGTCCTGACTTTC
TRBJ1-1,TRBV28,many,.,CASSFLLGTHTEAFF,TGTGCCAGCAGTTTCCTACTAGGGACCCACACTGAAGCTTTCTTT
TRBJ2-7,TRBV19,.,TRBD2,CASSTAGTRSRYF,TGTGCCAGTAGTACCGCCGGGACTAGGAGTAGATACTTC
TRBJ2-1,TRBV20-1,few,TRBD2,CSARAPLGTSDVGHNEQFF,TGCAGTGCTAGAGCCCCACTGGGGACTAGTGATGTAGGGCACAATGAGCAGTTCTTC
TRBJ2-7,TRBV19,many,.,CASSEFMGSYEQYF,TGTGCCAGTAGCGAATTCATGGGAAGCTACGAGCAGTACTTC
TRBJ1-2,TRBV20-1,many,.,CSARGGGDGYTF,TGCAGTGCTAGAGGGGGGGGGGATGGCTACACCTTC
TRBJ1-1,TRBV28,few,.,CASSLRSPPEAFF,TGTGCCAGCAGTTTGAGGAGTCCCCCTGAAGCTTTCTTT
TRBJ2-7,TRBV7-2,many,.,CASRELGIYEQYF,TGTGCCAGCAGAGAACTAGGAATCTACGAGCAGTACTTC